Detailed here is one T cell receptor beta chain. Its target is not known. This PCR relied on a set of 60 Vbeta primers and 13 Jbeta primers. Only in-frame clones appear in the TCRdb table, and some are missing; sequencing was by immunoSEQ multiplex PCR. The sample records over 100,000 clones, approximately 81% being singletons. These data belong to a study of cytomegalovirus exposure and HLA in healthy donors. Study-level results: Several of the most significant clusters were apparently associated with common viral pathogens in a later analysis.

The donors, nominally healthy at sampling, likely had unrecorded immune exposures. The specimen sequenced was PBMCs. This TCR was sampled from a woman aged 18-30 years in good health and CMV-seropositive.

CDR3 sequence (DNA): TGCGCCAGCAGCTCGAATGGACAGGGGAACTATGGCTACACCTTC. It codes for CASSSNGQGNYGYTF. The chain combines TRBV5-1 with TRBJ1-2; 9 bases match TRBD1. CDR3 length: 15 residues. Trimming cost V 3 bases and J 2 bases; bases outside gene matches: 5. Germline lookup yields CDR1 SGHRS and CDR2 YFSETQ.